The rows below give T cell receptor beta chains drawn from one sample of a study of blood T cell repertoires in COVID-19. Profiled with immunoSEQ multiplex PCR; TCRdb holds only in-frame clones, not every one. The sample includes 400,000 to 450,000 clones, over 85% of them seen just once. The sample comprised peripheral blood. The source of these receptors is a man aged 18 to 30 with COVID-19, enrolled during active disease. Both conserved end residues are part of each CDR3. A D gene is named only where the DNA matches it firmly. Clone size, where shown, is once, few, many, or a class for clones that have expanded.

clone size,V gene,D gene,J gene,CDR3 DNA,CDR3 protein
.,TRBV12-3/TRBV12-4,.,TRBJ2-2,TGTGCCAGCAGTTTTCCGGGAGCCGGGGAGCTGTTTTTT,CASSFPGAGELFF
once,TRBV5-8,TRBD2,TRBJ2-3,TGTGCCAGCAGCTTGGAATTAGCGGGGACCACAGATACGCAGTATTTT,CASSLELAGTTDTQYF
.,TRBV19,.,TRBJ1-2,TGTGCCAGTAGTATAGAAAGACCCCAGGGAAATGGCTACACCTTC,CASSIERPQGNGYTF
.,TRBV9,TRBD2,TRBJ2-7,TGTGCCAGCAGCGCTAGCGGGAGAGTCCCCTCCTACGAGCAGTACTTC,CASSASGRVPSYEQYF
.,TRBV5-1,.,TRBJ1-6,TGCGCCAGCAGCTTGAGCGAGTTTTCCTATAATTCACCCCTCCACTTT,CASSLSEFSYNSPLHF
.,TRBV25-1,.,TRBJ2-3,TGTGCCAGCAGTAAACAACGGGGGGCGGGAGATACGCAGTATTTT,CASSKQRGAGDTQYF
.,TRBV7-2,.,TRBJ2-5,TGTGCCAGCAGCTTACCAGAACAAGAGACCCAGTACTTC,CASSLPEQETQYF
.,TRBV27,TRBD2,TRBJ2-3,TGTGCCAGCAGTTTATCTTGGCGGGAGGGAGCCCCAGATACGCAGTATTTT,CASSLSWREGAPDTQYF
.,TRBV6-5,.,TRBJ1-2,TGTGCCAGCCGGCGGGGGGACCTTAACTATGGCTACACCTTC,CASRRGDLNYGYTF
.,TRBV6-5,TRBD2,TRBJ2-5,TGTGCCAGCAGCGATCCAGCGGGAGTAGAGACCCAGTACTTC,CASSDPAGVETQYF
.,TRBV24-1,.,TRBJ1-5,TGTGCCACCAGTGATTTGTGCTATCGGGTGCGCAATCAGCCCCAGCATTTT,CATSDLCYRVRNQPQHF
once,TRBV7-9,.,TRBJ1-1,TGTGCCAGCAGCTCAGGGATTGAAGCTTTCTTT,CASSSGIEAFF
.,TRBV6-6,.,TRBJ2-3,TGTGCCAGCACCTGGGAGGCCCTCGCGGCAGATACGCAGTATTTT,CASTWEALAADTQYF
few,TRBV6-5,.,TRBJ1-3,TGTGCCAGCAGTTACATTTCGGGATCCTCTGGAAACACCATATATTTT,CASSYISGSSGNTIYF
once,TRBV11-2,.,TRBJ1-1,TGTGCCAGCAGCTTAGATCGGGGGGTGGCTGAAGCTTTCTTT,CASSLDRGVAEAFF
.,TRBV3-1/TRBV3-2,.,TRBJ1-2,TGTGCCAGCAGCCCTACCAGGACAGCCTATGGCTACACCTTC,CASSPTRTAYGYTF
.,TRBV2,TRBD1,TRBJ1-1,TGTGCCAGCAGGGATGGACAGGGAAAAGCTGAAGCTTTCTTT,CASRDGQGKAEAFF
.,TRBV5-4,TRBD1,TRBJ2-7,TGTGCCAGCAGCTCGGAAACGGGACAGGGACCTTCCTACGAGCAGTACTTC,CASSSETGQGPSYEQYF
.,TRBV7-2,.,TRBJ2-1,TGTGCCAGCAGCTTGGAGGCCGGCGGGTACAATGAGCAGTTCTTC,CASSLEAGGYNEQFF
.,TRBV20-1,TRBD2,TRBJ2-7,TGCAGTGCTAGTAGGCTAGCGGGCCTTTGGGACGAGCAGTACTTC,CSASRLAGLWDEQYF
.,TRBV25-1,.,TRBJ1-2,TGTGCCAGCAGTCCGCAGGGTATTTATGGCTACACCTTC,CASSPQGIYGYTF
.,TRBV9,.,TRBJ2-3,TGTGCCAGCAGCGGAGGCAGCACAGATACGCAGTATTTT,CASSGGSTDTQYF
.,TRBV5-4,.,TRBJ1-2,TGTGCCAGCAGCTGGACAGACGCAAGCTATGGCTACACCTTC,CASSWTDASYGYTF
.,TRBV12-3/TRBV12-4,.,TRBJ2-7,TGTGCCAGCAGCGACTATCTCTCCGAGCAGTACTTC,CASSDYLSEQYF
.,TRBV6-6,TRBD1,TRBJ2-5,TGTGCCAGCGCTCGGACAGGGGTCGGACGGGAGACCCAGTACTTC,CASARTGVGRETQYF
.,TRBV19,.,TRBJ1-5,TGTGCCAGTAGTATTGGCCCCCCTTTTGATAGCAATCAGCCCCAGCATTTT,CASSIGPPFDSNQPQHF
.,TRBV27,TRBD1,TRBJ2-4,TGTGCCAGCAGCCCTATTGGACAGGGAAGCATTCAGTACTTC,CASSPIGQGSIQYF
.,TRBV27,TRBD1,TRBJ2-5,TGTGCCAGCACCGTAAGGGGGCTTAGAGGGGAGACCCAGTACTTC,CASTVRGLRGETQYF
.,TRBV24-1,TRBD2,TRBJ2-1,TGTGCCACCAGTGATCCCGGGGGGTTAAGCTCCTACAATGAGCAGTTCTTC,CATSDPGGLSSYNEQFF
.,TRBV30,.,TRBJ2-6,TGTGCCTGGAGCCCCCGAGGGGGTGGGGCCAACGTCCTGACTTTC,CAWSPRGGGANVLTF
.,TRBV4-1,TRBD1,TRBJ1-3,TGCGCCAGCAGCCTGGGACAGGGGGCGCGAGGAAACACCATATATTTT,CASSLGQGARGNTIYF
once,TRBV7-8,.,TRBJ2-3,TGTGCCAGCAGCTTGGATACAGGTTATTCAGATACGCAGTATTTT,CASSLDTGYSDTQYF
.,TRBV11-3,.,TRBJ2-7,TGTGCCAGCAGCTTAGCACCCGGCCTAGAGGCCGAGCAGTACTTC,CASSLAPGLEAEQYF
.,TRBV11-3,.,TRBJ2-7,TGTGCCAGCAGCCTGGACGGGATCGGGGAGCAGTACTTC,CASSLDGIGEQYF
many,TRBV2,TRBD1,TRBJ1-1,TGTGCCAGCAGGAGACAGGGGGTTAACACTGAAGCTTTCTTT,CASRRQGVNTEAFF
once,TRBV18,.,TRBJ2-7,TGTGCCAGCTCACCCGGAAGGGAGGTCAAGAACGAGCAGTACTTC,CASSPGREVKNEQYF
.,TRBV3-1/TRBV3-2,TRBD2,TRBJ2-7,TGTGCCAGCAGCCTCCGGACTAGCGGGAGAGGATACGAGCAGTACTTC,CASSLRTSGRGYEQYF
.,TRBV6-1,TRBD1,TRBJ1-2,TGTGCCAGCAGTGAAGAAGGCGGAACAGGGGGCGCGATTAGCTATGGCTACACCTTC,CASSEEGGTGGAISYGYTF
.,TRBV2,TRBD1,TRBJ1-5,TGTGCCAGCAGTCGGGACAGAAATCGTCAGCCCCAGCATTTT,CASSRDRNRQPQHF
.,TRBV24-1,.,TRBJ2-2,TGTGCCACCAGTGATTTCTCCAACACCGGGGAGCTGTTTTTT,CATSDFSNTGELFF
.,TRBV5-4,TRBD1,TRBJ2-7,TGTGCCAGCAGCCCGGGACAGGGGGGGAACGAGCAGTACTTC,CASSPGQGGNEQYF
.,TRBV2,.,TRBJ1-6,TGTGCCAGCACCGGACAACTCCCCTCCTATAATTCACCCCTCCACTTT,CASTGQLPSYNSPLHF
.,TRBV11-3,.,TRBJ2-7,TGTGCCAGCAGCTTACCCGACGGGTACGAGCAGTACTTC,CASSLPDGYEQYF
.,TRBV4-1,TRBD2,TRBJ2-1,TGCGCCAGCAGCCAAGATGGGACTAGCGGGAGTTCCTACAATGAGCAGTTCTTC,CASSQDGTSGSSYNEQFF
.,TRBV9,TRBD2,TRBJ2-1,TGTGCCAGCAGCGTGGGGACTAGCGGGAGGGCCGAAAATGAGCAGTTCTTC,CASSVGTSGRAENEQFF
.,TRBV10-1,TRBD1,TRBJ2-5,TGCGCCAGCAAAAGACAGGGGCTAGGGACCCAGTACTTC,CASKRQGLGTQYF
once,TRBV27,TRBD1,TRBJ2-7,TGTGCCAGCAGTTTATCGAGGACAGGGGGCTCCTACGAGCAGTACTTC,CASSLSRTGGSYEQYF
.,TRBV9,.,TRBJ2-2,TGTGCCAGCAGCGTAGGCCACACCGATACCGGGGAGCTGTTTTTT,CASSVGHTDTGELFF
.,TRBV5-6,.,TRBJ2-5,TGTGCCAGCAGCGGACTGCTAGAGGCCCAGTACTTC,CASSGLLEAQYF
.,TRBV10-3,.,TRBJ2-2,TGTGCCATCAGTGAATGGCCGTCGAACACCGGGGAGCTGTTTTTT,CAISEWPSNTGELFF
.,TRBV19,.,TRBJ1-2,TGTGCCAGTAGTATAGTCCCAAACTATGGCTACACCTTC,CASSIVPNYGYTF
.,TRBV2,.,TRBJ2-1,TGTGCCAGCAGTAGCTTCGCCTACAATGAGCAGTTCTTC,CASSSFAYNEQFF
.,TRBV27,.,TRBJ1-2,TGTGCCAGCAGTCATTGGGACACAGTCAACTATGGCTACACCTTC,CASSHWDTVNYGYTF
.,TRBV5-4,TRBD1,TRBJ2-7,TGTGCCAGCAGCTTGAGACAGGGGGCGGGCGAGCAGTACTTC,CASSLRQGAGEQYF
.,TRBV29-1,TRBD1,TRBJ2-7,TGCAGCGTTATAGACAGGGGGACCTACGAGCAGTACTTC,CSVIDRGTYEQYF
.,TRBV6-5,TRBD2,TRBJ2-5,TGTGCCAGCAATTTGGCTAGCGGTTACCAAGAGACCCAGTACTTC,CASNLASGYQETQYF